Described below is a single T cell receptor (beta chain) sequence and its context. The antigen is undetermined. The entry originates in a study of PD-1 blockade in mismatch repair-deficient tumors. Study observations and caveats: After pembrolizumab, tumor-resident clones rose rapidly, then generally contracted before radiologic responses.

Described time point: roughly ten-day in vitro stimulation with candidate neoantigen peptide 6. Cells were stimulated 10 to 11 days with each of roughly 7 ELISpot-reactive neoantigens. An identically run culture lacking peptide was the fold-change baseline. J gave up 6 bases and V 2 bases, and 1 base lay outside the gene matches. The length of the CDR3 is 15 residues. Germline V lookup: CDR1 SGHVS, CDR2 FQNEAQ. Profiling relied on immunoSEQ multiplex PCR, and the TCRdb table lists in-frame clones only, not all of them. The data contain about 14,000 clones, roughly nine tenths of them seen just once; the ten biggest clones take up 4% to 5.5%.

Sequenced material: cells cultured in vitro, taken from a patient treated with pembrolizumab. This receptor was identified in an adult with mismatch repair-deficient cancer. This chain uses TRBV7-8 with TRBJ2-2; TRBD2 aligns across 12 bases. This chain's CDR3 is CASSLLAGGAGELFF. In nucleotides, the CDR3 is TGTGCCAGCAGCTTACTAGCGGGAGGGGCCGGGGAGCTGTTTTTT.